The 24 T cell receptor beta chains below all came from one sample that was sequenced in a study of T cell responses to AZD1222 COVID-19 vaccine. Assay: immunoSEQ multiplex PCR; the TCRdb copy retains only in-frame clones and omits some. The table has roughly 180,000 clones, roughly nine tenths seen once. The sequencing used peripheral blood, collected on day 0 of AZD1222 vaccination. The receptors stem from an adult in good health.

This clone was detected only once. The J gene is TRBJ2-5, the V gene TRBV5-6, with 8 positions matching TRBD2. This CDR3 spans 19 amino acids. After removal of 1 base from V and 4 bases from J, the junction contained 18 bases not matched to a gene. Germline values: CDR1 SGHDT, CDR2 YYEEEE. The DNA of the CDR3 is TGTGCCAGCAGCTTGAACCGTGGTTTCGGCGCGGGGGGTAGAGAGACCCAGTACTTC. It encodes CASSLNRGFGAGGRETQYF.

The V call is TRBV2, the J call TRBJ1-2; D remains ambiguous. The CDR3 consists of 14 residues. Per germline, CDR1 SNHLY and CDR2 FYNNEI. V dropped 4 bases and J dropped 1 base, with 10 bases sitting between them. The CDR3 DNA sequence: TGTGCCAGCAGTGCAACAGACTTTAACTATGGCTACACCTTC. Its protein is CASSATDFNYGYTF.

This chain connects TRBV4-1 to TRBJ1-5; the D is unclear. CDR3 size: 17 residues. Germline V gives CDR1 MGHRA, CDR2 YSYEKL. V was trimmed by 1 base and J by 1 base, leaving 14 bases between them. The CDR3 protein is CASSQVTSGYSNQPQHF. In nucleotides, the CDR3 is TGCGCCAGCAGCCAAGTCACGTCGGGGTACAGCAATCAGCCCCAGCATTTT.

The chain combines TRBV7-3 with TRBJ2-2; D is possibly TRBD1 or TRBD2 (5 bases each). Germline loops: CDR1 SGHTA, CDR2 FQGTGA. The CDR3 loop spans 14 amino acids. Deletions cut 8 bases from V and 0 bases from J, with 10 bases between. CDR3 loop: CASAWGSNTGELFF. CDR3 nucleotides: TGTGCCAGCGCGTGGGGGTCGAACACCGGGGAGCTGTTTTTT.

The chain recombines TRBV11-3 with TRBJ1-1; D uncertain. CDR1 is SGHNT and CDR2 is YENEEA in the germline V gene. The CDR3 covers 15 residues. Trimming removed 5 bases at V and 4 bases at J, with 17 bases between. CDR3 sequence: CASSTRGSEGTEAFF. As DNA, the CDR3 is TGTGCCAGCAGCACCCGTGGGTCGGAGGGCACTGAAGCTTTCTTT.

The chain employs TRBV7-3 and TRBJ1-1; D remains unclear. Germline values: CDR1 SGHTA, CDR2 FQGTGA. Trimming left V 5 bases short and J 3 bases short, with 10 bases between. The length of the CDR3 is 13 residues. DNA for the CDR3: TGTGCCAGCAGCCAAGAGGTGGACACTGAAGCTTTCTTT. Protein: CASSQEVDTEAFF.

As concerns this clone: A junction boundary mismatches the germline segment, possibly from a read error. The chain couples TRBV5-6 to TRBJ2-7; D is tentatively TRBD1 or TRBD2 (5 bases each). The CDR3 is made up of 16 amino acids. Germline V lookup: CDR1 SGHDT, CDR2 YYEEEE. The CDR3 region is CASSSTLRESSYEQYF. CDR3 bases: TGTGCCAGCAGCAGCACCCTCAGGGAGTCGTCCTATGAGCAGTACTTC.

The chain employs TRBV6-5 and TRBJ2-2; 8 bases fit TRBD1. The trim removed 6 bases at V and 4 bases at J, leaving 4 bases unmatched. The CDR3 is 14 amino acids. Germline V gene data show CDR1 as MNHEY and CDR2 as SVGAGI. CDR3 bases: TGTGCCAGCAGGACAACAGGGGGCACCGGGGAGCTGTTTTTT. Translated, it gives CASRTTGGTGELFF.

V and J are TRBV27 and TRBJ1-2; weak D call: TRBD1 (5 bases). The CDR3 is 14 amino acids. The ends were cut back, 4 bases at V and 2 bases at J, with 11 bases in the middle. CDR1 and CDR2 from the germline V gene are MNHEY and SMNVEV (reference sequence). CDR3 bases: TGTGCCAGCAGTTCTCGGGACTTAAACTATGGCTACACCTTC. It yields the protein CASSSRDLNYGYTF.

The CDR3, as DNA: TGTGCCAGCAGTATCAACAGGGGCGAAAAACTGTTTTTT. Translated: CASSINRGEKLFF. The chain combines TRBV27 with TRBJ1-4, with 7 nucleotides matching TRBD1. Germline values: CDR1 MNHEY, CDR2 SMNVEV (reference sequence). CDR3 length: 13 amino acids. Trimming at V came to 5 bases and at J to 8 bases, leaving 5 bases not matched to a gene.

This chain joins TRBV4-3 and TRBJ2-5; weak D call: TRBD2 (5 bases). There are 15 residues in the CDR3. The germline V gene encodes CDR1 LGHNA and CDR2 YSLEER. V was trimmed by 5 bases and J by 2 bases, leaving 15 bases between them. This CDR3 reads CASSSTVTSQETQYF. For the CDR3, the DNA is TGCGCCAGCAGCTCCACTGTTACTAGTCAAGAGACCCAGTACTTC.

The V call is TRBV4-1, the J call TRBJ2-7, with 8 bases fitting TRBD2. The junction had 9 bases not matched to a gene; V was cut back by 0 bases and J by 5 bases. This CDR3 contains 16 residues. Germline assignment: CDR1 MGHRA and CDR2 YSYEKL. The CDR3: CASSQEGLGGANEQYV. The CDR3 bases are TGCGCCAGCAGCCAAGAGGGTCTCGGGGGGGCGAACGAGCAGTACGTC.

The rearrangement links TRBV28 to TRBJ2-1, with 8 bases fitting TRBD1. CDR1 is MDHEN and CDR2 is SYDVKM in the germline V gene. The V segment lost 5 bases and the J segment 7 bases; nucleotides outside the gene matches: 13. The CDR3 sequence is 16 residues long. The CDR3 protein is CASSPTTGVVSNEQFF. CDR3 DNA: TGTGCCAGCAGTCCTACGACAGGGGTTGTGTCGAATGAGCAGTTCTTC.

The chain recombines TRBV28 with TRBJ1-1; no definite D call. The CDR3 is 13 residues long. Trimming shortened V by 6 bases and J by 3 bases, and 11 bases separated the two germline ends. CDR1 is MDHEN, CDR2 SYDVKM, per germline. This CDR3 reads CASSGPPHTEAFF. In DNA form, the CDR3 reads TGTGCCAGCAGCGGACCACCGCACACTGAAGCTTTCTTT.

The chain is built from TRBV9 and TRBJ2-2; 10 nucleotides match TRBD2. This CDR3 contains 16 residues. V shed 1 base, J shed 4 bases, and the junction held 4 bases outside the gene matches. Per germline, CDR1 SGDLS and CDR2 YYNGEE. Written as DNA, the CDR3 is TGTGCCAGCAGCGTACTAGCGGGGGATCTCACCGGGGAGCTGTTTTTT. Translated, it gives CASSVLAGDLTGELFF.

This clone was observed a few times. The chain recombines TRBV19 with TRBJ2-7, with D unresolved. The CDR3 is 14 amino acids. CDR1 and CDR2 (germline): LNHDA, SQIVND (reference sequence). Trimming cost V 2 bases and J 0 bases, with 8 bases left between them. The CDR3 reads CASSIKASSYEQYF. The CDR3 DNA follows: TGTGCCAGTAGTATAAAAGCTTCCTCCTACGAGCAGTACTTC.

The CDR3 coding sequence is TGTGCCAGCAGCTTAGTGTCTATGGGCTACGAGCAGTACTTC. This sequence encodes CASSLVSMGYEQYF. The chain uses TRBV7-9 and TRBJ2-7; no clear D gene. The CDR3 has 14 residues. The V gene's germline CDR1 is SEHNR and CDR2 FQNEAQ (reference sequence). The germline V and J ends were trimmed by 1 base and 3 bases, with 10 bases remaining between them.

This clone was observed a single time. The chain recombines TRBV9 with TRBJ2-5; TRBD1 or TRBD2 may be the D gene (5 bases each). Per the germline V gene, CDR1 is SGDLS and CDR2 is YYNGEE. The ends were cut back, 0 bases at V and 3 bases at J, with 12 bases in the middle. The length of the CDR3 is 15 residues. CDR3 amino acids: CASSVGGTLKETQYF. Written as DNA, the CDR3 is TGTGCCAGCAGCGTAGGAGGGACCCTCAAAGAGACCCAGTACTTC. The complete variable domain, with remaining parts taken from reference TRBV9 and TRBJ2-5, reads DSGVTQTPKHLITATGQRVTLRCSPRSGDLSVYWYQQSLDQGLQFLIQYYNGEERAKGNILERFSAQQFPDLHSELNLSSLELGDSALYFCASSVGGTLKETQYFGPGTRLLVL.

The gene calls are TRBV15 and TRBJ1-5; possibly TRBD1 for D (6 bases). Germline V gives CDR1 LNHNV, CDR2 YYDKDF (reference sequence). V dropped 8 bases and J dropped 3 bases, with 8 bases sitting between them. The CDR3 consists of 12 residues. CDR3 sequence: CATSGVNQPQHF. The DNA of the CDR3 is TGTGCCACCTCAGGGGTCAATCAGCCCCAGCATTTT.

V usage is TRBV5-5 and J usage is TRBJ2-2; 8 bases are shared with TRBD1. CDR1 and CDR2 from the germline V gene are SGHKS and YYEKEE (reference sequence). J lost 3 bases, V lost 2 bases, and 6 bases had no gene match. This CDR3 has 16 residues. The CDR3 is CASSFPGGLDTGELFF. CDR3 DNA: TGTGCCAGCAGCTTCCCAGGGGGCTTGGACACCGGGGAGCTGTTTTTT.

DNA for the CDR3: TGCGCCAGCAGCTTGCTGGGAGGGAACACCGGGGAGCTGTTTTTT. Its translation is CASSLLGGNTGELFF. V gene TRBV5-1 combines with J gene TRBJ2-2; D may be TRBD2 (6 bases). There are 15 residues in the CDR3. CDR1 and CDR2 from the germline V gene are SGHRS and YFSETQ. The V and J ends lost 1 base and 1 base respectively, with 8 bases between them.

This chain joins TRBV5-8 and TRBJ1-5, with TRBD1 identical over 8 bases. From germline, CDR1 is SGHTS and CDR2 YDEGEE. V lost 4 bases to trimming and J lost 7 bases; unmatched junction nucleotides: 10. This CDR3 region has 15 residues. The CDR3 DNA sequence: TGTGCCAGCAGCCCACGGGACAGGCTTTACCAGCCCCAGCATTTT. Translating gives CASSPRDRLYQPQHF.

The chain links TRBV6-5 to TRBJ2-7; the D call may be TRBD1 or TRBD2 (5 bases each). Per germline, CDR1 MNHEY and CDR2 SVGAGI. This CDR3 comprises 14 residues. Trimming removed 7 bases at V and 7 bases at J, with 20 bases between. CDR3 protein: CASMWASGAYEQYF. Here the CDR3 DNA reads TGTGCCAGCATGTGGGCCTCCGGGGCATATGAGCAGTACTTC.

This chain uses TRBV9 with TRBJ2-1; D is uncertain. Germline CDR1 and CDR2: SGDLS and YYNGEE. The CDR3 runs to 15 residues. Trimming removed 1 base from V and 3 bases from J, with 11 bases in between. CDR3 in amino acids: CASSVSNGLYNEQFF. The CDR3 DNA sequence: TGTGCCAGCAGCGTAAGTAATGGGCTCTACAATGAGCAGTTCTTC.